One and the same sample provided the 6 T cell receptor beta chains below, sequenced in a study of shared clonotypes between healthy human individuals. Some clones are missing from TCRdb's copy, which holds only in-frame ones; the method was immunoSEQ multiplex PCR. The sample holds about 2.4 million clones, 93% seen once. The sequenced material came from naive CD4+ T cells from PBMCs. The subset denotes: CD45RA+ positively selected. The origin of the receptors is a man in his late teens or twenties in good health. Some clones in this sample may be carry-over from other donors' samples.

The CDR3 spells CATGTEQETQYF. In DNA, the CDR3 is TGTGCCACCGGGACGGAGCAAGAGACCCAGTACTTC. The V call is TRBV10-3, the J call TRBJ2-5, with D perhaps TRBD1 or TRBD2 (5 bases each). The CDR3 loop spans 12 amino acids. Between the trimmed V and J ends, which lost 10 bases and 2 bases, there was a span of 11 bases. Germline lookup yields CDR1 ENHRY and CDR2 SYGVKD.

The rearrangement links TRBV19 to TRBJ2-6, with D possibly matching TRBD1 (6 bases). CDR1 LNHDA and CDR2 SQIVND come from the germline V gene (reference sequence). The CDR3 extends over 18 amino acids. Trimming shortened V by 1 base and J by 0 bases, and 13 bases separated the two germline ends. CDR3 region: CASSIGVGHLSGANVLTF. CDR3 nucleotides: TGTGCCAGTAGTATAGGTGTGGGACATCTCTCTGGGGCCAACGTCCTGACTTTC.

The V gene is TRBV18, the J gene TRBJ2-7, with D perhaps matching TRBD1 (5 bases). Looked up from germline, CDR1 is KGHSH and CDR2 is LQKENI. CDR3 length: 14 residues. V dropped 2 bases and J dropped 7 bases, with 15 bases sitting between them. This chain's CDR3 is CASSPTTGLSEQYF. The CDR3 coding sequence is TGTGCCAGCTCACCAACCACAGGCCTCAGTGAGCAGTACTTC.

In regard to this clone: In the same sample, other DNA sequences code for this CDR3. This chain's CDR3 is CAWSVGGGNQPQHF. The CDR3 nucleotides read TGTGCCTGGAGTGTAGGAGGGGGTAATCAGCCCCAGCATTTT. This rearrangement joins TRBV30 to TRBJ1-5; possibly TRBD1 for D (6 bases). The V gene lost 0 bases and the J gene lost 4 bases, with 10 bases spanning the gap. Germline V gene lookup returns CDR1 GTSNPN and CDR2 SVGIG (reference sequence). The length of the CDR3 is 14 residues.

The chain combines TRBV11-2 with TRBJ2-1; no clear D. From germline, CDR1 is SGHAT and CDR2 FQNNGV. The CDR3 length is 17 residues. Trimming stripped 3 bases from V and 0 bases from J, with 15 bases between. The CDR3 spells CASSFGKTYSSYNEQFF. CDR3 nucleotides: TGTGCCAGCAGCTTTGGGAAGACTTATAGCTCCTACAATGAGCAGTTCTTC.

The chain combines TRBV7-6 with TRBJ2-7, with a weak D call TRBD2 (6 bases). Germline V gene data show CDR1 as SGHVS and CDR2 as FNYEAQ. The length of the CDR3 is 14 residues. V lost 5 bases to trimming and J lost 2 bases, with 13 bases between them. As DNA, the CDR3 is TGTGCCAGCAGCCCGACTAGATCGACCTACGAGCAGTACTTC. It specifies CASSPTRSTYEQYF. Drawing the rest from reference TRBV7-6 and TRBJ2-7, the complete variable domain is GAGVSQSPRYKVTKRGQDVALRCDPISGHVSLYWYRQALGQGPEFLTYFNYEAQQDKSGLPNDRFSAERPEGSISTLTIQRTEQRDSAMYRCASSPTRSTYEQYFGPGTRLTVT.